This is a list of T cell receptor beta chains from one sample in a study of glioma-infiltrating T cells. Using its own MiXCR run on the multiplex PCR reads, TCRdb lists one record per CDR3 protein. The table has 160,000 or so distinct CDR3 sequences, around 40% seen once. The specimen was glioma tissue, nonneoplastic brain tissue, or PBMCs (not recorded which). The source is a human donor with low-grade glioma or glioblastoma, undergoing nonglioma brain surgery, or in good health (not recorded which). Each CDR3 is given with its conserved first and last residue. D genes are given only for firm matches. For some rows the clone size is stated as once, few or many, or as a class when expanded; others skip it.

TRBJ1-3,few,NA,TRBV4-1,CASSQVWKSSGNTIYF,TGCGCCAGCAGCCAAGTGTGGAAGTCCTCTGGAAACACCATATATTTT
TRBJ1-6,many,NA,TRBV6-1,CASSEVTNSPLHF,TGTGCCAGCAGTGAGGTGACCAATTCACCCCTCCACTTT
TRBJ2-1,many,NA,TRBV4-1,CASSLGVLAPNEQFF,TGCGCCAGCAGCCTTGGGGTGCTAGCCCCCAATGAGCAGTTCTTC
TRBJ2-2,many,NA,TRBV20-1,CSARDSLLNTGELFF,TGCAGTGCTAGAGATTCCCTACTGAACACCGGGGAGCTGTTTTTT
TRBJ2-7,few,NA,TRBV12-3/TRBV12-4,CASSIISYEQYF,TGTGCCAGCAGTATAATATCCTACGAGCAGTACTTC
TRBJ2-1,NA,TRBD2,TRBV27,CATGGLAVNEQFF,TGTGCCACCGGTGGACTAGCTGTCAATGAGCAGTTCTTC
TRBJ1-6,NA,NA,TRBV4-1,CASRQTQVTRNSPLNF,TGCGCCAGCAGACAAACACAGGTAACGAGGAATTCACCCCTCAACTTT
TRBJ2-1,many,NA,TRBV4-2,CASSQASQISYNEQFF,TGTGCCAGCAGCCAGGCTTCACAGATCTCCTACAATGAGCAGTTCTTC
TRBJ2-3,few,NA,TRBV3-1,CASSQGTSLTDTQYF,TGTGCCAGCAGCCAAGGAACTAGCTTAACAGATACGCAGTATTTT
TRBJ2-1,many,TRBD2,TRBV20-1,CSADDTGLAGVTGQFF,TGCAGTGCTGACGACACGGGACTAGCGGGAGTGACAGGGCAGTTCTTC
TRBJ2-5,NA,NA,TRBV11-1,CASSRDVHPYQETQYF,TGTGCCAGCAGTCGGGACGTCCACCCGTACCAAGAGACCCAGTACTTC
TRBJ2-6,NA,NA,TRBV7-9,CASSFGGGGANVLAF,TGTGCCAGCAGCTTCGGAGGGGGAGGGGCCAACGTCCTGGCTTTC
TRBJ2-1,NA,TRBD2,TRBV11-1,CASSIGLAGYDEQFF,TGTGCCAGCAGCATCGGACTAGCGGGATACGATGAGCAGTTCTTC
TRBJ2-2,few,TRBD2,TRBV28,CASSFDGGLGRSGRDTGELFF,TGTGCCAGCAGTTTTGACGGCGGACTAGGTAGAAGCGGGAGGGATACCGGGGAGCTGTTTTTT
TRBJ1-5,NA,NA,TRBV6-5,CASSYSKIDEGQHF,TGTGCCAGCAGTTACTCGAAAATAGACGAAGGACAGCATTTT
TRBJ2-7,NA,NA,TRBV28,CASRPGWDHEQYF,TGTGCCAGTCGTCCGGGATGGGACCACGAGCAGTACTTC
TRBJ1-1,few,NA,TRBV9,CASSVGSGGTNTEAFF,TGTGCCAGCAGCGTAGGGAGCGGGGGGACGAACACTGAAGCTTTCTTT
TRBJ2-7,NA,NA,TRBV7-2,CASSTLGSTGYEQYF,TGTGCCAGTAGTACTCTTGGTTCAACTGGCTACGAGCAGTACTTC
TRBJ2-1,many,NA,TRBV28,CASSLTGPSSYNEQFF,TGTGCCAGCAGTTTAACCGGCCCTAGCTCCTACAATGAGCAGTTCTTC
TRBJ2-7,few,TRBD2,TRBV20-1,CSASRGAGIAYEQYF,TGCAGTGCCAGCAGAGGAGCGGGGATCGCCTACGAGCAGTACTTC
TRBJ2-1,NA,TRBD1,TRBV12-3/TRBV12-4,CASSLVVGTGVNEQFF,TGTGCCAGCAGTCTAGTAGTCGGGACAGGGGTCAATGAGCAGTTCTTC
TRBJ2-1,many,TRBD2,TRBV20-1,CSARAPGAGSYNEQFF,TGCAGTGCTAGAGCCCCCGGAGCGGGATCCTACAATGAGCAGTTCTTC
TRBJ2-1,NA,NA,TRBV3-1,CASSQDAFQTYNEQFF,TGTGCCAGCAGCCAAGATGCCTTCCAGACGTACAATGAGCAGTTCTTC
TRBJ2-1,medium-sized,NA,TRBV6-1,CASSEVWSDEQFF,TGTGCCAGCAGTGAAGTGTGGTCGGATGAGCAGTTCTTC
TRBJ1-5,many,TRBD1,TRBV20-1,CSAGRDSDQPQHF,TGCAGTGCTGGGAGGGACAGTGATCAGCCCCAGCATTTT
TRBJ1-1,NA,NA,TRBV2,CASIFGQPNTEASF,TGTGCCAGCATCTTTGGGCAACCGAACACTGAAGCTTCCTTT
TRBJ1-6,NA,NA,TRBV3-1,CASSQVDASPLRF,TGTGCCAGCAGCCAAGTGGACGCTTCACCCCTCCGCTTT
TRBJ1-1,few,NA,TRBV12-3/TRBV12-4,CASSQDQDMNTEAFF,TGTGCCAGCAGTCAGGACCAAGATATGAACACTGAAGCTTTCTTT
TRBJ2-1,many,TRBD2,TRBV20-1,CSAPLTSGLYNEQFF,TGCAGTGCTCCCTTGACTAGCGGACTTTACAATGAGCAGTTCTTC
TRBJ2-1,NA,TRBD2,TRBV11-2,CASSSGRVYNEQFF,TGTGCCAGCAGTTCAGGGAGGGTTTACAATGAGCAGTTCTTC
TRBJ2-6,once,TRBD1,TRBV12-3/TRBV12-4,CASSAGTGFWSGANVLTF,TGTGCCAGCAGTGCCGGGACAGGGTTCTGGTCTGGGGCCAACGTCCTGACTTTC
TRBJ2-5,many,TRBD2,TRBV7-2,CASSLFPGLAETQYF,TGTGCCAGCAGCTTATTTCCGGGACTAGCTGAGACCCAGTACTTC
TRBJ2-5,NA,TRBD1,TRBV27,CASSSLARTGLPTQTQYF,TGTGCCAGCAGTTCACTAGCCCGGACAGGGCTGCCTACGCAGACCCAGTACTTC
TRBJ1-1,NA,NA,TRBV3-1,CASSLRGRSTEALF,TGTGCCAGCAGCCTTCGGGGGCGGTCCACTGAAGCTTTATTT
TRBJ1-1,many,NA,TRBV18,CASSPSQATEAFF,TGTGCCAGCTCACCGTCACAGGCCACTGAAGCTTTCTTT
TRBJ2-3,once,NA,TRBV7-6,CASSLGRGKSTDTQYF,TGTGCCAGCAGCTTAGGTCGGGGAAAGTCGACAGATACGCAGTATTTT
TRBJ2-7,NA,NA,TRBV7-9,CASRLAAHYEQYF,TGTGCCAGCAGGTTAGCGGCGCACTACGAGCAGTACTTC
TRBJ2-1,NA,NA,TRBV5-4,CASSLVTGDEQFF,TGTGCCAGCAGCTTAGTGACAGGCGATGAGCAGTTCTTC
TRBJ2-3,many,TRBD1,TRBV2,CASNRQGLSTRSSTDTQYF,TGTGCCAGCAATAGACAGGGTTTATCTACACGTAGTAGCACAGATACGCAGTATTTT
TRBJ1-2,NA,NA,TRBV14,CASRRSGDANYGYTF,TGTGCCAGCAGACGCTCCGGCGACGCTAACTATGGCTACACCTTC
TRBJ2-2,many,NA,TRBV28,CASSLPNTGELFF,TGTGCCAGCAGTTTACCGAACACCGGGGAGCTGTTTTTT
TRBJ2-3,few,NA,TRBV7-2,CASSLGRIFTDTQYF,TGTGCCAGCAGCTTAGGGCGCATTTTCACAGATACGCAGTATTTT
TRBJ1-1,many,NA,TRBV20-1,CSAGFMAPGTEAFF,TGCAGTGCTGGTTTTATGGCCCCGGGCACTGAAGCTTTCTTT
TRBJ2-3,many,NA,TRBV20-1,CSAGPDTTDTQYF,TGCAGTGCTGGGCCTGATACCACAGATACGCAGTATTTT
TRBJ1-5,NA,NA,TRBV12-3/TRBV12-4,CASSFNQGRSRRPQHF,TGTGCCAGCAGTTTTAACCAGGGGCGAAGTAGACGTCCCCAGCATTTT
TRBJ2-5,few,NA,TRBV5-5,CASSLVFGTQETQYF,TGTGCCAGCAGCTTGGTGTTCGGCACTCAAGAGACCCAGTACTTC
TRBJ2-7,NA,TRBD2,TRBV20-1,CSATPSGRGYEQYF,TGCAGTGCTACCCCTAGCGGGAGGGGTTACGAGCAGTACTTC
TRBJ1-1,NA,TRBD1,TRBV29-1,CSTRQGLNTEAFF,TGCAGCACCCGACAGGGACTGAACACTGAAGCTTTCTTT
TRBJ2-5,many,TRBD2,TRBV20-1,CSARDWGGQETQYF,TGCAGTGCTAGAGATTGGGGAGGGCAAGAGACCCAGTACTTC